A single sample gave rise to the 15 T cell receptor beta chains below, sequenced in a study of T cells after yellow fever vaccination. MiXCR was run by TCRdb on the 5' RACE reads, yielding one entry per CDR3 protein. The sample shows 340,000 or so distinct CDR3 sequences, roughly an eighth of them seen only once. Here the sequenced sample was CD4+ T cells sorted from PBMCs, taken 15 days after the yellow fever booster vaccination. The receptor source for this set is a man in his late teens or twenties who received the YFV17D yellow fever vaccine.

This clonotype came up a few times. V and J are TRBV20-1 and TRBJ1-1; no clear D. Germline CDR1 and CDR2: DFQATT and SNEGSKA (reference sequence). The CDR3 totals 12 residues. Trimming shortened V by 0 bases and J by 6 bases, and 8 bases separated the two germline ends. As DNA, the CDR3 is TGCAGTGCTAGAGATCCGTGGTCTGAAGCTTTCTTT. Amino acid sequence: CSARDPWSEAFF.

This clonotype came up many times. This rearrangement joins TRBV4-3 to TRBJ2-3; either TRBD1 or TRBD2 may fit D (5 bases each). With 0 bases removed from V and 6 bases from J, the gap between germline ends came to 16 bases. The CDR3 extends over 16 amino acids. Germline V gene sequence: CDR1 LGHNA, CDR2 YSLEER. The CDR3 sequence: CASSQESSRWGDTQYF. The CDR3 nucleotides are TGCGCCAGCAGCCAAGAGAGTTCGCGTTGGGGGGATACGCAGTATTTT.

The rearrangement joins TRBV20-1 to TRBJ2-7, with no clear D. CDR1 is DFQATT, CDR2 SNEGSKA, per germline (reference sequence). V lost 3 bases and J lost 0, with 6 bases in between. The CDR3 has 12 residues. This chain's CDR3 is CSARTDSYEQYF. CDR3 coding DNA: TGCAGTGCTAGGACGGACTCCTACGAGCAGTACTTC.

This clonotype was seen many times. The chain is built from TRBV7-2 and TRBJ2-3; D may be TRBD1 or TRBD2 (5 bases each). V was trimmed by 4 bases and J by 6 bases, leaving 17 bases between them. Per germline, CDR1 SGHTA and CDR2 FQGNSA. CDR3 length: 15 amino acids. The CDR3 sequence is CASSWTTGIGDTQYF. Written as DNA, the CDR3 is TGTGCCAGCAGCTGGACAACGGGGATTGGCGATACGCAGTATTTT.

This chain connects TRBV5-1 to TRBJ2-1; D gene unclear. The ends were cut back, 6 bases at V and 6 bases at J, with 16 bases in the middle. This CDR3 is built from 14 residues. Germline V CDR1 and CDR2: SGHRS, YFSETQ. CDR3 sequence reads: CASTPLSVANEQFF. The CDR3, as DNA: TGCGCCAGCACGCCTCTTAGTGTGGCCAATGAGCAGTTCTTC.

The DNA of the CDR3 is TGTGCCAGCACCGGCGGTAGGGTGCAGTATTTT. Translation gives CASTGGRVQYF. The chain combines TRBV6-2 or TRBV6-3 with TRBJ2-3; no reliable D call. This CDR3 region has 11 residues. CDR1 is MNHEY, CDR2 SVGEGT, per germline. The V gene lost 7 bases and the J gene lost 11 bases, with 13 bases spanning the gap.

The V call is TRBV20-1, the J call TRBJ2-5, with 13 nucleotides matching TRBD2. The V gene end was trimmed by 2 bases and the J gene end by 4 bases; junction bases not matched to a gene: 7. The length of the CDR3 is 16 residues. CDR1 and CDR2 (germline): DFQATT, SNEGSKA (reference sequence). CDR3 in amino acids: CSARLRLAGGLETQYF. In nucleotides, the CDR3 is TGCAGTGCTAGACTCCGACTAGCGGGGGGTTTAGAGACCCAGTACTTC.

The gene calls are TRBV25-1 and TRBJ1-2; D gene ambiguous. The CDR3 is 12 amino acids. In germline, CDR1 is MGHDK, CDR2 SYGVNS. The V gene lost 7 bases and the J gene lost 4 bases, with 10 bases spanning the gap. This chain's CDR3 is CASNDGSYGYTF. CDR3 sequence (DNA): TGTGCCAGCAATGACGGCAGCTATGGCTACACCTTC.

The chain recombines TRBV29-1 with TRBJ1-2; TRBD1 agrees at 8 bases. The trim removed 7 bases at V and 2 bases at J, leaving 3 bases unmatched. The CDR3 runs to 12 residues. The V gene's germline CDR1 is SQVTM and CDR2 ANQGSEA. CDR3 protein: CSARTGNYGYTF. The CDR3 DNA is TGCAGCGCCAGGACAGGGAACTATGGCTACACCTTC.

A few counts support this clonotype. V usage is TRBV4-1 and J usage is TRBJ1-1, with D unclear. The V gene lost 0 bases and the J gene lost 5 bases, with 7 bases spanning the gap. Germline V CDR1 and CDR2: MGHRA, YSYEKL. The CDR3 consists of 13 residues. The CDR3 loop reads CASSQEGWTEAFF. As DNA, the CDR3 is TGCGCCAGCAGCCAAGAAGGGTGGACTGAAGCTTTCTTT.

This chain connects TRBV19 to TRBJ1-1, with D hard to call. The CDR3 is 14 amino acids. V shed 6 bases and J shed 2 bases, with 13 bases lying between them. Germline CDR1 LNHDA, CDR2 SQIVND (reference sequence). This CDR3 reads CASSSTRSNTEAFF. The CDR3 DNA reads TGTGCCAGTAGCTCCACCCGCAGCAACACTGAAGCTTTCTTT.

The table lists this clonotype with a few counts. The rearrangement uses TRBV12-3 or TRBV12-4 and TRBJ2-5; 9 bases fit TRBD2. J gave up 1 base and V 1 base, and 10 bases lay outside the gene matches. This CDR3 comprises 18 residues. DNA of the CDR3: TGTGCCAGCAGTTTAGGCTTACTAGCGGGCCGGGGCCAAGAGACCCAGTACTTC. It is translated as CASSLGLLAGRGQETQYF.

This clonotype has just a few counts. The rearrangement joins TRBV9 to TRBJ1-5, with 7 bases identical to TRBD1. CDR1 is SGDLS and CDR2 is YYNGEE in the germline V gene. This CDR3 region has 14 residues. V trimming: 3 bases; J trimming: 10 bases; junction bases outside the gene matches: 10. The CDR3 spells CASSEGQHPGPQHF. CDR3 bases: TGTGCCAGCAGCGAGGGACAGCACCCCGGACCCCAGCATTTT.

There are many counts of this clonotype. The J gene is TRBJ1-1, the V gene TRBV5-5; D is ambiguous. This CDR3 is built from 12 residues. Between the trimmed V and J ends, which lost 5 bases and 2 bases, there was a span of 7 bases. CDR1 SGHKS and CDR2 YYEKEE come from the germline V gene (reference sequence). CDR3 sequence (DNA): TGTGCCAGCAGTAAGGGAAACACTGAAGCTTTCTTT. Translating it yields CASSKGNTEAFF. Supplemented by reference TRBV5-5 and TRBJ1-1, the full variable domain reads DAGVTQSPTHLIKTRGQQVTLRCSPISGHKSVSWYQQVLGQGPQFIFQYYEKEERGRGNFPDRFSARQFPNYSSELNVNALLLGDSALYLCASSKGNTEAFFGQGTRLTVV.

This clonotype was counted a single time. The chain has TRBV20-1 and TRBJ2-3; weak D call: TRBD1 (5 bases). V gave up 6 bases and J gave up 2 bases, with 12 bases separating them. Germline CDR1 DFQATT, CDR2 SNEGSKA (reference sequence). The CDR3 extends over 13 amino acids. The CDR3 sequence is CSAPGPNTDTQYF. For the CDR3, the DNA is TGCAGTGCCCCAGGGCCCAACACAGATACGCAGTATTTT.